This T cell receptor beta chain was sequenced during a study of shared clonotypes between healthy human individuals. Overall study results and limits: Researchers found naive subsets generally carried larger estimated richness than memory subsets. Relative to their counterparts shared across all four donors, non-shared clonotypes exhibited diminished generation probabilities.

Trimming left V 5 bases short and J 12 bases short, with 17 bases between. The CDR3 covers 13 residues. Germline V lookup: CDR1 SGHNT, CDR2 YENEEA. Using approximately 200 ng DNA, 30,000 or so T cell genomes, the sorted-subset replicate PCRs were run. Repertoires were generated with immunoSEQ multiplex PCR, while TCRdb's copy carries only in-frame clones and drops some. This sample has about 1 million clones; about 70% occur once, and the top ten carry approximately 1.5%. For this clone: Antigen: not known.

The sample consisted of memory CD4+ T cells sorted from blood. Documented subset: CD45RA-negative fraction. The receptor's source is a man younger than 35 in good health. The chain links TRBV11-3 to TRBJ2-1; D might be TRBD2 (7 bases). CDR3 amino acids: CASSTDSGGPQFF. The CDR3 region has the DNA TGTGCCAGCAGCACAGATTCCGGGGGGCCGCAGTTCTTC.